The rows below give T cell receptor beta chains drawn from one sample of a study of blood T cells in healthy people across ages. TCRdb reprocessed the 5' RACE reads via MiXCR and lists one record per CDR3 protein. The sample holds about 1.4 million distinct CDR3 sequences, approximately 60% seen once. Sequenced: blood. The receptors come from a man younger than 30 in good health. The CDR3 runs from the conserved cysteine through the conserved F or W. A D gene is named only where the DNA matches it firmly. Some rows have no size entry. The others give once, few or many, or a class for an expanded clone.

j_gene: TRBJ2-7; abundance: .; d_gene: .; v_gene: TRBV9; CDR3nt: TGTGCCAGCAGCGTTGGGGGGAGAGGGGTTACCTACGAGCAGTACTTC; CDR3aa: CASSVGGRGVTYEQYF
j_gene: TRBJ2-7; abundance: .; d_gene: .; v_gene: TRBV28; CDR3nt: TGTGCCAGCAGTTTTCCCGGACAGAGCAACTACGAGCAGTACTTC; CDR3aa: CASSFPGQSNYEQYF
j_gene: TRBJ2-1; abundance: .; d_gene: TRBD2; v_gene: TRBV14; CDR3nt: TGTGCCAGCAGCCAACCACCTAGCGGGATTCCTAGGAGCTCCTACAATGAGCAGTTCTTC; CDR3aa: CASSQPPSGIPRSSYNEQFF
j_gene: TRBJ1-5; abundance: .; d_gene: .; v_gene: TRBV12-3/TRBV12-4; CDR3nt: TGTGCCAGCAGTGGGGCAGGGGATCAGCCCCAGCATTTT; CDR3aa: CASSGAGDQPQHF
j_gene: TRBJ2-7; abundance: .; d_gene: TRBD1; v_gene: TRBV5-1; CDR3nt: TGCGCCAGCAGCTTGGATCTGACAGGGGGGTTGGACGAGCAGTACTTC; CDR3aa: CASSLDLTGGLDEQYF
j_gene: TRBJ2-7; abundance: .; d_gene: .; v_gene: TRBV12-3/TRBV12-4; CDR3nt: TGTGCCAGCAGTTTGGGACGGTGGTACGAGCAGTACTTC; CDR3aa: CASSLGRWYEQYF
j_gene: TRBJ1-5; abundance: .; d_gene: .; v_gene: TRBV27; CDR3nt: TGTGCCAGCAGTCCTTGGGATAGCAATCAGCCCCAGCATTTT; CDR3aa: CASSPWDSNQPQHF
j_gene: TRBJ2-7; abundance: .; d_gene: .; v_gene: TRBV4-1; CDR3nt: TGCGCCAGCAGCCGCACTGGCGGGATCTACGAGCAGTACTTC; CDR3aa: CASSRTGGIYEQYF
j_gene: TRBJ2-2; abundance: .; d_gene: .; v_gene: TRBV18; CDR3nt: TGTGCCAGCTCACCACAACGGGTAAAGACCGGGGAGCTGTTTTTT; CDR3aa: CASSPQRVKTGELFF
j_gene: TRBJ2-7; abundance: .; d_gene: .; v_gene: TRBV4-1; CDR3nt: TGCGCCAGCAGCTACTCCGGGACACTGCCCGACGAGCAGTACTTC; CDR3aa: CASSYSGTLPDEQYF
j_gene: TRBJ1-4; abundance: .; d_gene: .; v_gene: TRBV4-3; CDR3nt: TGCGCCAGCAGCCAAGATTCACCCGGAGTCGGAAAACTGTTTTTT; CDR3aa: CASSQDSPGVGKLFF
j_gene: TRBJ2-7; abundance: .; d_gene: .; v_gene: TRBV27; CDR3nt: TGTGCCAGCAGTAAACCCTCGGGACGGAACTACGAGCAGTACTTC; CDR3aa: CASSKPSGRNYEQYF
j_gene: TRBJ2-7; abundance: .; d_gene: TRBD2; v_gene: TRBV6-5; CDR3nt: TGTGCCAGCAGCTATGGACTAGCGGGGCCAAACGAGCAGTACTTC; CDR3aa: CASSYGLAGPNEQYF
j_gene: TRBJ2-7; abundance: .; d_gene: .; v_gene: TRBV25-1; CDR3nt: TGTGCCACCCAGGGTAACGAGCAGTACTTC; CDR3aa: CATQGNEQYF
j_gene: TRBJ2-7; abundance: .; d_gene: .; v_gene: TRBV10-3; CDR3nt: TGTGCCATCAGCGTAACCAGGGACATCTCCTACGAGCAGTACTTC; CDR3aa: CAISVTRDISYEQYF
j_gene: TRBJ2-7; abundance: .; d_gene: TRBD1; v_gene: TRBV7-6; CDR3nt: TGTACCAGCAGCTCCGGACAGGGCATCTACGAGCAGTACTTC; CDR3aa: CTSSSGQGIYEQYF
j_gene: TRBJ2-5; abundance: .; d_gene: .; v_gene: TRBV4-1; CDR3nt: TGCGCCAGCAGCGACCGACAGACCCAAGAGACCCAGTACTTC; CDR3aa: CASSDRQTQETQYF
j_gene: TRBJ2-2; abundance: .; d_gene: .; v_gene: TRBV12-3/TRBV12-4; CDR3nt: TGTGCCAGCAGTTGGTCCTTGAACACCGGGGAGCTGTTTTTT; CDR3aa: CASSWSLNTGELFF
j_gene: TRBJ2-3; abundance: .; d_gene: TRBD2; v_gene: TRBV4-2; CDR3nt: TGTGCCAGCAGCCAAGGACTAGCGGGAGGGAATGCGCAGTATTTT; CDR3aa: CASSQGLAGGNAQYF
j_gene: TRBJ1-2; abundance: .; d_gene: TRBD1; v_gene: TRBV6-6; CDR3nt: TGTGCCAGCAGTTACGGAACCCAGCAGGGGGCTGGTGGCTACACCTTC; CDR3aa: CASSYGTQQGAGGYTF
j_gene: TRBJ2-3; abundance: .; d_gene: .; v_gene: TRBV3-1; CDR3nt: TGTGCCAGCAGCCTTTTCTCCGCTGTAACACGGTTCTCAGGAGATACGCAGTATTTT; CDR3aa: CASSLFSAVTRFSGDTQYF
j_gene: TRBJ2-1; abundance: few; d_gene: TRBD2; v_gene: TRBV25-1; CDR3nt: TGTGCCAGCAGTGAATGGGGACTAGGGGACAATGAGCAGTTCTTC; CDR3aa: CASSEWGLGDNEQFF
j_gene: TRBJ2-2; abundance: few; d_gene: .; v_gene: TRBV4-1; CDR3nt: TGCGCCAGCAGCCAAGCCGCCGGGTTAGCCGGGGAGCTGTTTTTT; CDR3aa: CASSQAAGLAGELFF
j_gene: TRBJ2-1; abundance: .; d_gene: TRBD2; v_gene: TRBV14; CDR3nt: TGTGCCAGCAGCCAAGAAACGGGAGGAGCGGTGGGTGAGCAGTTCTTC; CDR3aa: CASSQETGGAVGEQFF
j_gene: TRBJ1-6; abundance: few; d_gene: .; v_gene: TRBV25-1; CDR3nt: TGTGCCAGCAGTGAATCGAGCTCCTATAATTCACCCCTCCACTTT; CDR3aa: CASSESSSYNSPLHF
j_gene: TRBJ2-7; abundance: .; d_gene: .; v_gene: TRBV12-3/TRBV12-4; CDR3nt: TGTGCCAGCAGTTATAGAGGGAGAATCGGTAACGAGCAGTACTTC; CDR3aa: CASSYRGRIGNEQYF
j_gene: TRBJ2-5; abundance: .; d_gene: .; v_gene: TRBV7-9; CDR3nt: TGTGCCAGCAGCTTATCAGTAAATGGAGAGACCCAGTACTTC; CDR3aa: CASSLSVNGETQYF
j_gene: TRBJ1-2; abundance: .; d_gene: .; v_gene: TRBV4-2; CDR3nt: TGTGCCAGCAGCCAGGATAGCAGGGGTCCTGAAGCTAAAGGCTACACCTTC; CDR3aa: CASSQDSRGPEAKGYTF
j_gene: TRBJ2-1; abundance: .; d_gene: .; v_gene: TRBV20-1; CDR3nt: TGCAGTGCTACAACGTTGGGCCAAGAGCAGTTCTTC; CDR3aa: CSATTLGQEQFF
j_gene: TRBJ2-3; abundance: .; d_gene: TRBD2; v_gene: TRBV29-1; CDR3nt: TGCAGCGTTGAATGGACTAGCGGAGGCACAGATACGCAGTATTTT; CDR3aa: CSVEWTSGGTDTQYF
j_gene: TRBJ2-7; abundance: .; d_gene: .; v_gene: TRBV5-1; CDR3nt: TGCGCCAGCAGCTTGGGCCCCGGACTCAAGGAGGGCTCCTACGAGCAGTACTTC; CDR3aa: CASSLGPGLKEGSYEQYF
j_gene: TRBJ2-1; abundance: few; d_gene: .; v_gene: TRBV5-1; CDR3nt: TGCGCCAGCAGCTTGGTGGCCCATCTCGAGAGAAATGAGCAGTTCTTC; CDR3aa: CASSLVAHLERNEQFF
j_gene: TRBJ2-1; abundance: .; d_gene: TRBD1; v_gene: TRBV6-5; CDR3nt: TGTGCCAGCAGTTACAGGACAGGGGGTCCTTCCTACAATGAGCAGTTCTTC; CDR3aa: CASSYRTGGPSYNEQFF
j_gene: TRBJ1-2; abundance: .; d_gene: .; v_gene: TRBV24-1; CDR3nt: TGTGCCACCAGTGACAGGGCTTCCTATGGCTACACCTTC; CDR3aa: CATSDRASYGYTF
j_gene: TRBJ1-1; abundance: .; d_gene: .; v_gene: TRBV20-1; CDR3nt: TGCAGTGCTAAGGGGCAGGGGGAAGCTTTCTTT; CDR3aa: CSAKGQGEAFF
j_gene: TRBJ2-1; abundance: few; d_gene: .; v_gene: TRBV13; CDR3nt: TGTGCCAGCAGCGCCCCGGACACACGATACAATGAGCAGTTCTTC; CDR3aa: CASSAPDTRYNEQFF
j_gene: TRBJ2-1; abundance: .; d_gene: TRBD2; v_gene: TRBV12-3/TRBV12-4; CDR3nt: TGTGCCAGCAGTTTCCTGGCTAGCGGGGGGGTACACAATGAGCAGTTCTTC; CDR3aa: CASSFLASGGVHNEQFF
j_gene: TRBJ1-3; abundance: .; d_gene: .; v_gene: TRBV4-1; CDR3nt: TGCGCCAGCAGCCAAGAGATATGGGTAGGGAGCTCTGGAAACACCATATATTTT; CDR3aa: CASSQEIWVGSSGNTIYF
j_gene: TRBJ2-3; abundance: .; d_gene: .; v_gene: TRBV24-1; CDR3nt: TGTGCCACCCAAGGGAGGACGAGCACAGATACGCAGTATTTT; CDR3aa: CATQGRTSTDTQYF
j_gene: TRBJ2-3; abundance: .; d_gene: .; v_gene: TRBV7-9; CDR3nt: TGTGCCAGCAGCATTCGGGGAGCAGATACGCAGTATTTT; CDR3aa: CASSIRGADTQYF
j_gene: TRBJ2-1; abundance: .; d_gene: TRBD2; v_gene: TRBV9; CDR3nt: TGTGCCAGCAGCACCGCCCCTAGCGGGAGGTTAACCTACAATGAGCAGTTCTTC; CDR3aa: CASSTAPSGRLTYNEQFF
j_gene: TRBJ2-1; abundance: few; d_gene: .; v_gene: TRBV5-1; CDR3nt: TGCGCCAGCAGCTTGGCGGCAGACTACCTTCCTAATGAGCAGTTCTTC; CDR3aa: CASSLAADYLPNEQFF
j_gene: TRBJ2-7; abundance: few; d_gene: TRBD2; v_gene: TRBV14; CDR3nt: TGTGCCAGCAACCTAGCGGGGCCCTCCTACGAGCAGTACTTC; CDR3aa: CASNLAGPSYEQYF
j_gene: TRBJ1-2; abundance: .; d_gene: TRBD1; v_gene: TRBV5-6; CDR3nt: TGTGCCAGCAGCTTACAGACAGGGGGTGGAAACTATGGCTACACCTTC; CDR3aa: CASSLQTGGGNYGYTF
j_gene: TRBJ1-5; abundance: .; d_gene: TRBD1; v_gene: TRBV6-1; CDR3nt: TGTGCCAGCAGTGAATGGGATACAGGGGGTTACAATCAGCCCCAGCATTTT; CDR3aa: CASSEWDTGGYNQPQHF
j_gene: TRBJ2-2; abundance: .; d_gene: .; v_gene: TRBV20-1; CDR3nt: TGCAGTGTAGGGCAGTCGAACACCGGGGAGCTGTTTTTT; CDR3aa: CSVGQSNTGELFF
j_gene: TRBJ1-2; abundance: few; d_gene: .; v_gene: TRBV11-2; CDR3nt: TGTGCCAGCAGCTTAGACTCCGTCGGCTATGGCTACACCTTC; CDR3aa: CASSLDSVGYGYTF
j_gene: TRBJ1-2; abundance: .; d_gene: TRBD1; v_gene: TRBV12-3/TRBV12-4; CDR3nt: TGTGCCAGCAGAGCGGACAGGGGTGGCTACACCTTC; CDR3aa: CASRADRGGYTF
j_gene: TRBJ2-1; abundance: .; d_gene: .; v_gene: TRBV7-6; CDR3nt: TGTGCCAGCAGCTCCCCCCCAGGGATCGGACACAATGAGCAGTTCTTC; CDR3aa: CASSSPPGIGHNEQFF
j_gene: TRBJ2-3; abundance: few; d_gene: .; v_gene: TRBV29-1; CDR3nt: TGCAGCCTACCATTAGGGCCGGACTCAGATACGCAGTATTTT; CDR3aa: CSLPLGPDSDTQYF
j_gene: TRBJ2-7; abundance: .; d_gene: .; v_gene: TRBV9; CDR3nt: TGTGCCAGCAGCGGAAGAGGGGGGGCCTACGAGCAGTACTTC; CDR3aa: CASSGRGGAYEQYF
j_gene: TRBJ2-7; abundance: .; d_gene: TRBD2; v_gene: TRBV5-1; CDR3nt: TGCGCCAGCAGTTCGGGACTAGCGGGGAAGTACGAGCAGTACTTC; CDR3aa: CASSSGLAGKYEQYF
j_gene: TRBJ2-5; abundance: .; d_gene: .; v_gene: TRBV2; CDR3nt: TGTGCCAGCAGGCACCCTAGGGAAGAGACCCAGTACTTC; CDR3aa: CASRHPREETQYF
j_gene: TRBJ2-1; abundance: .; d_gene: .; v_gene: TRBV9; CDR3nt: TGTGCCAGCAGCGTACGGACGGTCGGTGAGCAGTTCTTC; CDR3aa: CASSVRTVGEQFF